Listed here are 10 T cell receptor beta chains from one sample, sequenced in a study of CD8 T cells in Susac syndrome (dated by TCRdb to the late 2010s). The library was prepared using the immunoSEQ multiplex PCR assay. RNA was extracted using the RNeasy kit, and roughly 0.5 to 1 ug of the RNA was reverse transcribed with random hexamers. The public reads were reanalyzed by TCRdb: fastp trimming at Q25, MiXCR alignment, in-frame beta chains only. Rows with a matching CDR3 protein are joined into one entry that keeps the most common DNA and genes. Counted in this sample were tens of thousands of distinct CDR3 sequences; 90% to 95% of them appeared once. Roughly 0.15% of the sample is in the top ten clones. Material for sequencing was CD4+ T cells from PBMCs. The receptors derive from a human donor with Susac syndrome.

V gene TRBV19 combines with J gene TRBJ1-3, with a possible D match to TRBD1 (5 bases). CDR1 and CDR2 from the germline V gene are LNHDA and SQIVND (reference sequence). Trimming took 2 bases from V and 0 from J, leaving 8 bases between them. This CDR3 has 15 residues. The CDR3 DNA reads TGTGCCAGTAGTATACGCGGGGGCTCTGGAAACACCATATATTTT. Its protein product is CASSIRGGSGNTIYF.

V gene TRBV5-1 combines with J gene TRBJ2-7; 10 bases fit TRBD1. J lost 5 bases, V lost 3 bases, and 5 bases had no gene match. Germline V gene sequence: CDR1 SGHRS, CDR2 YFSETQ. This CDR3 spans 14 amino acids. CDR3 protein: CASSSTGTGDEQYF. CDR3 sequence (DNA): TGCGCCAGCAGCTCCACCGGGACAGGGGACGAGCAGTACTTC.

The rearrangement links TRBV10-3 to TRBJ1-1; no definite D call. Trimming cost V 9 bases and J 1 base, with 9 bases left between them. The germline gives CDR1 ENHRY, CDR2 SYGVKD. CDR3 size: 12 residues. CDR3 nucleotide sequence: TGTGCCATTGGGTTTACGAACACTGAAGCTTTCTTT. Its protein is CAIGFTNTEAFF.

A single count supports this clonotype. V gene TRBV2 combines with J gene TRBJ2-3; no clear D gene. V lost 8 bases and J 0 bases, leaving 24 bases between the germline ends. The germline CDR1 and CDR2 sequences are SNHLY and FYNNEI. This CDR3 comprises 18 residues. CDR3 loop: CASWAGLAPKISTDTQYF. CDR3 bases: TGTGCCAGCTGGGCCGGGTTAGCCCCAAAGATTAGCACAGATACGCAGTATTTT.

J is TRBJ2-7 and V is TRBV25-1; 10 nucleotides agree with TRBD1. The CDR3 is made up of 15 amino acids. The V gene's germline CDR1 is MGHDK and CDR2 SYGVNS. V lost 5 bases and J lost 3; bases outside the gene matches: 7. CDR3 amino acids: CASSLPGQGIYEQYF. In DNA form, the CDR3 reads TGTGCCAGCAGTTTGCCGGGACAGGGGATCTACGAGCAGTACTTC.

V gene TRBV5-1 combines with J gene TRBJ1-4, with 8 positions matching TRBD1. The V gene's germline CDR1 is SGHRS and CDR2 YFSETQ. V trimming: 4 bases; J trimming: 11 bases; junction bases outside the gene matches: 10. This CDR3 is built from 14 residues. In DNA form, the CDR3 reads TGCGCCAGCAGCCTCGACAGGGGCGGTGGGAAACTGTTTTTT. Protein sequence: CASSLDRGGGKLFF.

The V and J genes are TRBV7-3 and TRBJ2-3, with D perhaps being TRBD1 or TRBD2 (8 bases each). Deletions cut 5 bases from V and 10 bases from J, with 28 bases between. The CDR3 extends over 17 amino acids. Germline V gene lookup returns CDR1 SGHTA and CDR2 FQGTGA. CDR3 DNA sequence: TGTGCCAGCAGCCTTATGCCGGGGGGGACAGGTGGGCCCTCGCAGTATTTT. Translation: CASSLMPGGTGGPSQYF. Based on the CDR3 plus reference TRBV7-3 and TRBJ2-3, the full variable domain is GAGVSQTPSNKVTEKGKYVELRCDPISGHTALYWYRQSLGQGPEFLIYFQGTGAADDSGLPNDRFFAVRPEGSVSTLKIQRTERGDSAVYLCASSLMPGGTGGPSQYFGPGTRLTVL.

J is TRBJ2-1 and V is TRBV6-2 or TRBV6-3; D perhaps matches TRBD1 (6 bases). The CDR3 contains 14 residues. Germline CDR1 reads MNHEY; CDR2 reads SVGEGT. With 0 bases removed from V and 7 bases from J, the gap between germline ends came to 10 bases. CDR3 DNA: TGTGCCAGCAGTTACTCGATCAGGGGAAATGAGCAGTTCTTC. Translation: CASSYSIRGNEQFF.

This clonotype was seen once. The chain couples TRBV20-1 to TRBJ2-3, with a tentative D call TRBD1 (6 bases). V lost 6 bases and J lost 2, with 15 bases in between. Germline lookup yields CDR1 DFQATT and CDR2 SNEGSKA (reference sequence). The CDR3 covers 14 residues. CDR3 in amino acids: CSASGAEYTDTQYF. Written as DNA, the CDR3 is TGCAGTGCATCAGGGGCGGAATACACAGATACGCAGTATTTT.

This chain connects TRBV3-1 to TRBJ1-2, with 10 nucleotides matching TRBD1. The germline CDR1 and CDR2 sequences are LGHDT and YNNKEL (reference sequence). V was pared by 1 base and J by 2 bases, with 7 bases of the junction left unmatched. The CDR3 extends over 17 amino acids. The CDR3 DNA is TGTGCCAGCAGCCAAGCCCCCCCGGGACAGGGGAACTATGGCTACACCTTC. This encodes CASSQAPPGQGNYGYTF.